This T cell receptor (beta chain) was retrieved from a study of vaccination and CD4 T cells after COVID-19. In the study overall: Nasal swab PCR showed SARS-CoV-2 in convalescent patients, under 10 with mild and one with severe disease. Median time from second vaccine dose to sampling was 72 days (14 to 241). Cultures serving as controls received a peptide pool (CEFX or HIV-1 Nef) or no peptide.

Sequenced with the Oncomine TCR Beta short-read assay was DNA taken from cultured CD4+ T cells. Cultures of CD4+ T cells served as the source for extracting genomic DNA. TCRdb re-derived calls from the PCR reads in MiXCR, one entry per CDR3 protein. The repertoire holds a few thousand distinct CDR3 sequences, with around 68% as singletons. As concerns this clonotype: What it binds is unknown.

V was trimmed by 6 bases and J by 2 bases, leaving 13 bases between them. CDR1 is DFQATT, CDR2 SNEGSKA, per germline (reference sequence). This CDR3 region has 13 residues. Treatment in this sample: roughly 11-day PBMC culture with coronavirus spike peptide pools or control peptides (ViraFEST assay). The sample was CD4+ T cells from blood, cultured in vitro. The rearrangement uses TRBV20-1 and TRBJ1-1, with D hard to call. The clonotype was recovered from a human donor who had recovered from COVID-19. The CDR3 DNA reads TGCAGTGCCTCGGGAGGTTCTAACACTGAAGCTTTCTTT. Amino acid sequence: CSASGGSNTEAFF.